The 27 T cell receptor beta chains below come from one sample, sequenced in a study of shared clonotypes between healthy human individuals. Selected positively for CCR7 and CD45RO-negative, naive CD8 cells excluded terminally differentiated effector memory CD45RA+ cells. Repertoires were generated with immunoSEQ multiplex PCR, while TCRdb's copy carries only in-frame clones and drops some. Among under 1 million clones listed, almost 95% were seen once. Sequencing was done on a sample of naive CD8+ T cells sorted from blood. These receptors came from a man aged 30 to 45 in good health.

V gene TRBV27 combines with J gene TRBJ2-3; 7 bases fit TRBD2. Unmatched junction bases numbered 8, after V lost 7 bases and J lost 1 base. This CDR3 is 15 amino acids long. Germline values: CDR1 MNHEY, CDR2 SMNVEV (reference sequence). DNA of the CDR3: TGTGCCAGCACCCCTCTAGCGGTAGGCACAGATACGCAGTATTTT. Protein sequence: CASTPLAVGTDTQYF.

This CDR3 is CASSLTPTGQIYEQYF. In DNA, the CDR3 is TGTGCCAGCAGCTTAACGCCAACCGGACAGATCTACGAGCAGTACTTC. This chain links TRBV7-9 with TRBJ2-7, with D maybe TRBD1 (6 bases). Looked up from germline, CDR1 is SEHNR and CDR2 is FQNEAQ (reference sequence). This CDR3 contains 16 residues. V was pared by 2 bases and J by 3 bases, with 17 bases between.

This chain joins TRBV12-5 and TRBJ2-1, with TRBD1 identical over 11 bases. The CDR3 runs to 16 residues. V dropped 1 base and J dropped 7; count of bases not matched to a gene: 6. The V gene's germline CDR1 is LGHNT and CDR2 FRNRAP. The CDR3 region is CASGLAGQGAGNEQFF. CDR3 nucleotides: TGTGCTAGTGGTTTGGCCGGACAGGGGGCGGGGAATGAGCAGTTCTTC.

The chain joins TRBV19 to TRBJ1-1; D is perhaps TRBD1 (6 bases). The CDR3 has 13 amino acids. Per the germline V gene, CDR1 is LNHDA and CDR2 is SQIVND (reference sequence). The ends were cut back, 1 base at V and 10 bases at J, with 13 bases in the middle. Written as DNA, the CDR3 is TGTGCCAGTAGTATAGGTGACAGGACGGGAGCTTTCTTT. Translating gives CASSIGDRTGAFF.

This chain joins TRBV13 and TRBJ2-1; no reliable D call. In germline, CDR1 is PRHDT, CDR2 FYEKMQ (reference sequence). V lost 5 bases and J lost 4, with 9 bases in between. The CDR3 is made up of 13 amino acids. The CDR3 DNA reads TGTGCCAGCAGCCCTACAAATTACAATGAGCAGTTCTTC. As protein: CASSPTNYNEQFF.

This chain joins TRBV2 and TRBJ2-6, with 7 bases aligning to TRBD1. V lost 8 bases to trimming and J lost 0 bases; unmatched junction nucleotides: 13. Looked up from germline, CDR1 is SNHLY and CDR2 is FYNNEI. The CDR3 totals 18 residues. CDR3 protein: CASSDYRGDFSGANVLTF. CDR3 nucleotides: TGTGCCAGCTCCGATTACAGGGGTGACTTCTCTGGGGCCAACGTCCTGACTTTC.

The chain employs TRBV6-1 and TRBJ1-1; no clear D gene. This CDR3 has 11 amino acids. Germline V lookup: CDR1 MNHNS, CDR2 SASEGT. V shed 7 bases and J shed 2 bases, with 5 bases lying between them. DNA of the CDR3: TGTGCCAGCAAATCCAACACTGAAGCTTTCTTT. This translates into CASKSNTEAFF.

This sequence joins TRBV5-4 and TRBJ2-7, with D perhaps TRBD2 (5 bases). This CDR3 contains 16 residues. The germline V gene has CDR1 SGHNT and CDR2 YYREEE (reference sequence). V was trimmed by 0 bases and J by 3 bases, leaving 16 bases between them. CDR3 loop: CASSLVFGGPNYEQYF. The CDR3 coding sequence is TGTGCCAGCAGCTTGGTGTTCGGCGGGCCTAACTACGAGCAGTACTTC.

This clone appeared a single time. The chain carries TRBV10-3 and TRBJ1-2; 7 bases fit TRBD1. Per germline, CDR1 ENHRY and CDR2 SYGVKD. V shed 3 bases, J shed 2 bases, and the junction held 12 bases outside the gene matches. This CDR3 comprises 17 residues. The CDR3: CAISDNLDPGQNYGYTF. CDR3 coding DNA: TGTGCCATCAGTGACAACCTCGACCCGGGACAGAACTATGGCTACACCTTC.

The V call is TRBV9, the J call TRBJ1-2; D gene ambiguous. This CDR3 is 12 amino acids long. Germline lookup yields CDR1 SGDLS and CDR2 YYNGEE. Trimming shortened V by 3 bases and J by 1 base, and 4 bases separated the two germline ends. CDR3 protein: CASSGLNYGYTF. As DNA, the CDR3 is TGTGCCAGCAGCGGCCTTAACTATGGCTACACCTTC.

The chain is built from TRBV15 and TRBJ2-2; 7 nucleotides match TRBD1. The CDR3 runs to 15 residues. Trimming at V came to 2 bases and at J to 6 bases, leaving 6 bases not matched to a gene. Germline V lookup: CDR1 LNHNV, CDR2 YYDKDF (reference sequence). The CDR3 protein is CATSRSRDRPGELFF. DNA of the CDR3: TGTGCCACCAGCAGATCGAGGGACAGACCCGGGGAGCTGTTTTTT.

The rearrangement links TRBV13 to TRBJ2-3; D might be TRBD1 (5 bases). The germline V gene has CDR1 PRHDT and CDR2 FYEKMQ (reference sequence). The CDR3 spans 13 residues. V lost 5 bases to trimming and J lost 4 bases, with 10 bases between them. The CDR3 DNA reads TGTGCCAGCAGCGCACAGGAATCAGATACGCAGTATTTT. This translates into CASSAQESDTQYF.

The chain combines TRBV27 with TRBJ2-7; a weak D match, TRBD2 (7 bases). CDR3 length equals 14 residues. CDR1 MNHEY and CDR2 SMNVEV come from the germline V gene (reference sequence). V was trimmed by 5 bases and J by 4 bases, leaving 15 bases between them. CDR3 bases: TGTGCCAGCAGTGGGGGCGGGAGTCGATACGAGCAGTACTTC. Translated: CASSGGGSRYEQYF.

This clone was counted once. The chain links TRBV4-1 to TRBJ2-2; no clear D. V was cut by 5 bases and J by 4 bases, with 14 bases left in between. The CDR3 has 15 residues. The germline V gene encodes CDR1 MGHRA and CDR2 YSYEKL. CDR3 DNA: TGCGCCAGCAGCTTCGGGCCGGCTGGCACCGGGGAGCTGTTTTTT. It specifies CASSFGPAGTGELFF.

This chain joins TRBV12-5 and TRBJ2-5; TRBD1 aligns across 9 bases. The germline gives CDR1 LGHNT, CDR2 FRNRAP. Trimming at V came to 6 bases and at J to 4 bases, leaving 9 bases not matched to a gene. This CDR3 is built from 15 residues. CDR3 in DNA: TGTGCTAGTGGCGCCCCGGGACAGGGCTCAGAGACCCAGTACTTC. It yields the protein CASGAPGQGSETQYF.

This rearrangement joins TRBV4-2 to TRBJ2-2; 9 bases are a match to TRBD2. V trimming: 9 bases; J trimming: 5 bases; junction bases outside the gene matches: 13. The CDR3 is 16 amino acids. Looked up from germline, CDR1 is LGHNA and CDR2 is YNFKEQ. As DNA, the CDR3 is TGTGCCAGTCAACCGGGACTAGCCCTAGTTACCGGGGAGCTGTTTTTT. This translates into CASQPGLALVTGELFF.

This rearrangement joins TRBV25-1 to TRBJ2-2, with 10 positions matching TRBD2. The CDR3 is 18 residues long. J gave up 7 bases and V 1 base, and 12 bases lay outside the gene matches. Germline V gene sequence: CDR1 MGHDK, CDR2 SYGVNS. This CDR3 is CASSEFTGTSVFGGELFF. The CDR3 DNA follows: TGTGCCAGCAGTGAATTTACCGGGACTAGCGTGTTTGGCGGGGAGCTGTTTTTT.

This chain uses TRBV19 with TRBJ1-1; D is unclear. V shed 7 bases and J shed 1 base, with 10 bases lying between them. Germline V gene sequence: CDR1 LNHDA, CDR2 SQIVND (reference sequence). The CDR3 has 13 amino acids. This CDR3 reads CASTDGPNTEAFF. DNA for the CDR3: TGTGCCAGTACGGACGGACCGAACACTGAAGCTTTCTTT.

This clone is a singleton in its sample. The rearrangement joins TRBV5-1 to TRBJ2-1; no definite D call. CDR1 is SGHRS, CDR2 YFSETQ, per germline. Trimming removed 5 bases from V and 3 bases from J, with 18 bases in between. This CDR3 has 16 residues. This CDR3 is CASSREPNSYYNEQFF. The CDR3 coding sequence is TGCGCCAGCAGTAGAGAACCAAACAGTTACTACAATGAGCAGTTCTTC.

The chain combines TRBV2 with TRBJ2-7; 14 bases match TRBD2. After removal of 5 bases from V and 4 bases from J, the junction contained 7 bases not matched to a gene. Germline V CDR1 and CDR2: SNHLY, FYNNEI. This CDR3 has 16 amino acids. The CDR3 bases are TGTGCCAGCAGTCCCAGAGGGACTAGCGGGAGTTACGAGCAGTACTTC. This codes for CASSPRGTSGSYEQYF. Complete variable domain (other parts from reference TRBV2 and TRBJ2-7): EPEVTQTPSHQVTQMGQEVILRCVPISNHLYFYWYRQILGQKVEFLVSFYNNEISEKSEIFDDQFSVERPDGSNFTLKIRSTKLEDSAMYFCASSPRGTSGSYEQYFGPGTRLTVT.

V gene TRBV30 combines with J gene TRBJ2-7; the match to TRBD1 covers 8 bases. The J segment lost 0 bases and the V segment lost 4 bases, leaving 11 bases of the junction unmatched. Germline V gives CDR1 GTSNPN, CDR2 SVGIG (reference sequence). The CDR3 spans 16 residues. The CDR3 here is CAWTFPPDRDSYEQYF. CDR3 sequence (DNA): TGTGCCTGGACCTTCCCCCCGGACAGGGACTCCTACGAGCAGTACTTC.

The rearrangement joins TRBV28 to TRBJ2-7; D possibly corresponds to TRBD1 (6 bases). The length of the CDR3 is 13 residues. Germline V gene data show CDR1 as MDHEN and CDR2 as SYDVKM. Trimming stripped 8 bases from V and 1 base from J, with 12 bases between. CDR3 loop: CASRLQGSYEQYF. The CDR3 DNA is TGTGCCAGCCGACTCCAGGGGTCCTACGAGCAGTACTTC.

About this clone: In the same sample, other DNA sequences code for this CDR3. The DNA for the CDR3 is TGTGCCAGCAGTGGGCGGTATTACGAGCAGTACTTC. It is translated as CASSGRYYEQYF. The chain recombines TRBV2 with TRBJ2-7; the D is unclear. Trimming stripped 4 bases from V and 4 bases from J, with 8 bases between. The V gene's germline CDR1 is SNHLY and CDR2 FYNNEI. The CDR3 runs to 12 residues.

Worth noting for this clone: An end of the junction differs from the germline gene, which may be a read error. This rearrangement joins TRBV5-6 to TRBJ1-2, with a tentative D call TRBD1 (5 bases). CDR1 SGHDT and CDR2 YYEEEE come from the germline V gene. The CDR3 is 17 amino acids. The CDR3 DNA follows: TGTGCCAGCAGCAACCCACCGACGGGGGGGGGTAACGATGGCTACACCTTC. It encodes CASSNPPTGGGNDGYTF.

The chain has TRBV4-1 and TRBJ2-1; D may be TRBD2 (5 bases). Trimming shortened V by 4 bases and J by 4 bases, and 11 bases separated the two germline ends. The CDR3 is 14 amino acids. Germline assignment: CDR1 MGHRA and CDR2 YSYEKL. The CDR3 region has the DNA TGCGCCAGCAGCCTGAGACTAAATTACAATGAGCAGTTCTTC. This translates into CASSLRLNYNEQFF.

The chain combines TRBV9 with TRBJ2-6, with D possibly being TRBD1 or TRBD2 (6 bases each). Trimming took 0 bases from V and 0 from J, leaving 13 bases between them. CDR3 length: 18 residues. Germline V CDR1 and CDR2: SGDLS, YYNGEE. The CDR3 spells CASSVEGGGTSGANVLTF. CDR3 bases: TGTGCCAGCAGCGTAGAAGGGGGAGGTACCTCTGGGGCCAACGTCCTGACTTTC.

This sequence joins TRBV19 and TRBJ2-1; perhaps D is TRBD1 or TRBD2 (5 bases each). The CDR3 runs 12 residues. Germline loops: CDR1 LNHDA, CDR2 SQIVND (reference sequence). CDR3 in amino acids: CSSGGQGNEQFF. Written as DNA, the CDR3 is TGTTCGAGTGGGGGTCAGGGCAATGAGCAGTTCTTC.